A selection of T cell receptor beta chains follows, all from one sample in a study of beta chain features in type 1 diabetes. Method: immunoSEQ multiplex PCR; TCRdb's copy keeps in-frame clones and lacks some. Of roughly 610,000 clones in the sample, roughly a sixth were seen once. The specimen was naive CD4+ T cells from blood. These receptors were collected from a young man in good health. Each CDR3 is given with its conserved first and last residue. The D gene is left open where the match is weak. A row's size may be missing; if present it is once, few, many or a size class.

DNA: TGTGCCAGCAGCCCGCGAGGGAGCGGAGACACGAAAAACATTCAGTACTTC
CDR3: CASSPRGSGDTKNIQYF
J: TRBJ2-4
size: NA
V: TRBV9
D: NA

DNA: TGTGCCAGCAGCCCATTCAACCAGGGGGCGAACACTGAAGCTTTCTTT
CDR3: CASSPFNQGANTEAFF
J: TRBJ1-1
size: NA
V: TRBV7-2
D: TRBD1

DNA: TGCGCCAGCAGCCAAGAGGCGCCAGATACGCAGTATTTT
CDR3: CASSQEAPDTQYF
J: TRBJ2-3
size: NA
V: TRBV4-3
D: NA

DNA: TGTGCCTCCCGGTGGGGGGGGCCCAGGATCAAAGCTTTCTTT
CDR3: CASRWGGPRIKAFF
J: TRBJ1-1
size: few
V: TRBV15
D: NA

DNA: TGCGCCAGCAGCTTGGGTAGCGGCAAAAACTACAATGAGCAGTTCTTC
CDR3: CASSLGSGKNYNEQFF
J: TRBJ2-1
size: few
V: TRBV5-1
D: NA

DNA: TGTGCCAGCAATCTAAGGCGGGGGCTGACAGATACGCAGTATTTT
CDR3: CASNLRRGLTDTQYF
J: TRBJ2-3
size: NA
V: TRBV27
D: NA

DNA: TGCAGCGTTGGGGGGAGTCTGGGTACGACTGAAGCTTTCTTT
CDR3: CSVGGSLGTTEAFF
J: TRBJ1-1
size: NA
V: TRBV29-1
D: NA

DNA: TGTGCCAGCAGTCGACGGGGGGAATTCGAGACCCAGTACTTC
CDR3: CASSRRGEFETQYF
J: TRBJ2-5
size: NA
V: TRBV28
D: TRBD2

DNA: TGTGCCAGCAGCTTAGTGGGGCCGACTAGCAGCAACACCGGGGAGCTGTTTTTT
CDR3: CASSLVGPTSSNTGELFF
J: TRBJ2-2
size: NA
V: TRBV7-7
D: TRBD2

DNA: TGTGCCAGCAGCCTCGTGGGGAGGGAGCTGTTTTTT
CDR3: CASSLVGRELFF
J: TRBJ2-2
size: NA
V: TRBV7-2
D: NA

DNA: TGTGCCATCTCCCCCGCGACTAGCGGCTCCTACGAGCAGTACTTC
CDR3: CAISPATSGSYEQYF
J: TRBJ2-7
size: NA
V: TRBV10-3
D: TRBD2

DNA: TGTGCCAGCAGTGAAGTGGGCACCGGGTTAACTGAAGCTTTCTTT
CDR3: CASSEVGTGLTEAFF
J: TRBJ1-1
size: few
V: TRBV6-1
D: NA

DNA: TGTGCCAGCAGCTTGGGGCAGGAGAGGGGTGAAGCTTTCTTT
CDR3: CASSLGQERGEAFF
J: TRBJ1-1
size: NA
V: TRBV5-4
D: NA

DNA: TGTGCCTTCCCCATAGCGGGGCCTCACAATGAGCAGTTCTTC
CDR3: CAFPIAGPHNEQFF
J: TRBJ2-1
size: NA
V: TRBV30
D: TRBD2

DNA: TGTGCCAGCAGCCTCCGCTACCGGGACATGGAGCTCCACGAGCAGTACTTC
CDR3: CASSLRYRDMELHEQYF
J: TRBJ2-7
size: NA
V: TRBV7-9
D: NA

DNA: TGTGCCAGCACCCTAGTAGAGCGCCCAAGCTCCTACAATGAGCAGTTCTTC
CDR3: CASTLVERPSSYNEQFF
J: TRBJ2-1
size: NA
V: TRBV11-2
D: NA

DNA: TGTGCCAGCAGTTCCATCGGAGGGACCTTCCAAGAGACCCAGTACTTC
CDR3: CASSSIGGTFQETQYF
J: TRBJ2-5
size: NA
V: TRBV28
D: NA

DNA: TGCGCCAGCAGTACCCCTAGCGGGAGGAGCGACGCAGATACGCAGTATTTT
CDR3: CASSTPSGRSDADTQYF
J: TRBJ2-3
size: NA
V: TRBV4-3
D: TRBD2

DNA: TGTGCCAGCAGCTTAGAACTAGCGGGAGGACGAAGGGGGACCCAGTACTTC
CDR3: CASSLELAGGRRGTQYF
J: TRBJ2-5
size: few
V: TRBV7-2
D: TRBD2

DNA: TGCGCCAGCAGCCAAGATGGTAACATACGCTCCTACGAGCAGTACTTC
CDR3: CASSQDGNIRSYEQYF
J: TRBJ2-7
size: few
V: TRBV4-3
D: NA

DNA: TGTGCCAGCAGTGTAGGGAGACAGATCTACGAGCAGTACTTC
CDR3: CASSVGRQIYEQYF
J: TRBJ2-7
size: NA
V: TRBV2
D: NA

DNA: TGTGCCAGCAGCCGTGAGACAGGGGGTCTCACTGAAGCTTTCTTT
CDR3: CASSRETGGLTEAFF
J: TRBJ1-1
size: NA
V: TRBV7-2
D: TRBD1

DNA: TGTGCCAGCTCACCGATCCAGACTAGCACCGCCTACGAGCAGTACTTC
CDR3: CASSPIQTSTAYEQYF
J: TRBJ2-7
size: NA
V: TRBV18
D: TRBD2

DNA: TGTGCCAGCAGCCAAGATTCGGGATCCTATGGCTACACCTTC
CDR3: CASSQDSGSYGYTF
J: TRBJ1-2
size: few
V: TRBV4-2
D: NA

DNA: TGCGCCAGCAGCCAAGGACAGGGGCTTCATCAGCCCCAGCATTTT
CDR3: CASSQGQGLHQPQHF
J: TRBJ1-5
size: few
V: TRBV4-1
D: TRBD1

DNA: TGTGCCAGCAGCTTGGGAGGACTAGGTAATTCACCCCTCCACTTT
CDR3: CASSLGGLGNSPLHF
J: TRBJ1-6
size: few
V: TRBV5-6
D: NA

DNA: TGTGCCAGCTCACCCTGGACAGGGTCCCGCACAGATACGCAGTATTTT
CDR3: CASSPWTGSRTDTQYF
J: TRBJ2-3
size: NA
V: TRBV18
D: TRBD1

DNA: TGTGCCACCAGCAGAGATCGTTTGGATACGCAGTATTTT
CDR3: CATSRDRLDTQYF
J: TRBJ2-3
size: NA
V: TRBV15
D: NA

DNA: TGTGCCATCAGTTCCGACAGAAACACCGGGGAGCTGTTTTTT
CDR3: CAISSDRNTGELFF
J: TRBJ2-2
size: few
V: TRBV10-3
D: NA

DNA: TGTGCCAGCAGCTTAGATGCTGCCCAGGGGGCTTTCTTT
CDR3: CASSLDAAQGAFF
J: TRBJ1-1
size: few
V: TRBV7-9
D: NA

DNA: TGTGCCAGCGGGTCCAGGGGTGAAAAACTGTTTTTT
CDR3: CASGSRGEKLFF
J: TRBJ1-4
size: NA
V: TRBV28
D: NA

DNA: TGCGCCAGCAGCACTGAGACAGTCTCGGAGACCCAGTACTTC
CDR3: CASSTETVSETQYF
J: TRBJ2-5
size: NA
V: TRBV5-1
D: NA

DNA: TGTGCCAGCAGTCGACTAGCGGGAGAGACCTACGAGCAGTACTTC
CDR3: CASSRLAGETYEQYF
J: TRBJ2-7
size: NA
V: TRBV4-2
D: TRBD2

DNA: TGTGCCAGCAGCTCGACAGGCAGCTCCTATAATTCACCCCTCCACTTT
CDR3: CASSSTGSSYNSPLHF
J: TRBJ1-6
size: NA
V: TRBV5-4
D: NA